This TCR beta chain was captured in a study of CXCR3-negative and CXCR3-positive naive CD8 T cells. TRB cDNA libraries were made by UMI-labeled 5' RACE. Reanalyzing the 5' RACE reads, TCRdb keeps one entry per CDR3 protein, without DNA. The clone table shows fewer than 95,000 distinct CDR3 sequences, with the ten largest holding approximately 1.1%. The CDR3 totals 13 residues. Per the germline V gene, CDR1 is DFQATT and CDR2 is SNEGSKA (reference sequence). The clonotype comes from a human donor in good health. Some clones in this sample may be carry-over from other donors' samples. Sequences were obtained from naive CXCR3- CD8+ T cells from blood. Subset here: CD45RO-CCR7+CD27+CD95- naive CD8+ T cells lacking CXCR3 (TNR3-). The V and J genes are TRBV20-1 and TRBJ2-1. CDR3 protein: CSARNSIGGEQFF.